This T cell receptor beta chain came from a study of PD-1 blockade in mismatch repair-deficient tumors. Assay: immunoSEQ multiplex PCR; the TCRdb copy retains only in-frame clones and omits some. The table records over 75,000 clones, over 75% of them present only once. There are a few counts of this clone. Sequencing was performed on peripheral blood, taken 12 weeks after starting pembrolizumab. The TCR was taken from an adult with mismatch repair-deficient cancer.

DNA for the CDR3: TGTGCCAGCAGTTCACCAGGGCCAGCTGGAAACACCATATATTTT. Translation: CASSSPGPAGNTIYF. The chain is built from TRBV7-2 and TRBJ1-3; tentatively, D is TRBD1 (5 bases). Germline V gene lookup returns CDR1 SGHTA and CDR2 FQGNSA. This CDR3 has 15 residues. V gave up 6 bases and J gave up 2 bases, with 14 bases separating them.